Presented here are 21 T cell receptor beta chains from one specimen sequenced in a study of shared clonotypes between healthy human individuals. Here immunoSEQ multiplex PCR was the method, and the copy in TCRdb shows in-frame clones only, minus some. The sample yields about 1,800,000 clones, about 95% seen once. Terminally differentiated effector memory CD45RA+ cells were excluded from the naive CD8 cells, which were CD45RO-negative and positively selected for CCR7. Sample: naive CD8+ T cells sorted from blood. The receptor source for this set is a man between 18 and 35 years old in good health.

As concerns this clone: Other DNA sequences within the sample encode an identical CDR3. V and J are TRBV19 and TRBJ1-5, with D tentatively TRBD1 (5 bases). V shed 5 bases and J shed 0 bases, with 11 bases lying between them. This CDR3 is 15 amino acids long. CDR1 is LNHDA, CDR2 SQIVND, per germline (reference sequence). In DNA, the CDR3 is TGTGCCAGTAGTCTGACAGACTATAGCAATCAGCCCCAGCATTTT. Protein sequence: CASSLTDYSNQPQHF.

In its sample, this clone was seen once. The genes are TRBV6-5 and TRBJ2-7; 9 bases are shared with TRBD1. Germline CDR1 MNHEY, CDR2 SVGAGI. The ends lost 1 base at V and 7 bases at J; junction bases unmatched: 2. The CDR3 runs 13 residues. CDR3 residues: CASSYWTGDEQYF. CDR3 DNA: TGTGCCAGCAGTTACTGGACAGGGGATGAGCAGTACTTC.

CDR3 nucleotides: TGTGCCACCAGCAGAGATGGGGACAGATACAACGGTGAGCAGTTCTTC. This encodes CATSRDGDRYNGEQFF. The J gene is TRBJ2-1, the V gene TRBV15, with 7 bases fitting TRBD1. V trimming: 0 bases; J trimming: 9 bases; junction bases outside the gene matches: 11. The CDR3 has 16 residues. The germline V gene encodes CDR1 LNHNV and CDR2 YYDKDF (reference sequence). Full variable domain (outside the CDR3, taken from reference TRBV15 and TRBJ2-1): DAMVIQNPRYQVTQFGKPVTLSCSQTLNHNVMYWYQQKSSQAPKLLFHYYDKDFNNEADTPDNFQSRRPNTSFCFLDIRSPGLGDTAMYLCATSRDGDRYNGEQFFGPGTRLTVL.

The chain carries TRBV5-6 and TRBJ2-1, with D perhaps TRBD2 (5 bases). V was trimmed by 3 bases and J by 2 bases, leaving 15 bases between them. Germline values: CDR1 SGHDT, CDR2 YYEEEE. The CDR3 contains 16 residues. CDR3 region: CASSSLSSEAYNEQFF. As DNA, the CDR3 is TGTGCCAGCAGCTCCCTGAGTAGCGAGGCCTACAATGAGCAGTTCTTC.

The chain is built from TRBV13 and TRBJ1-2; TRBD1 is a possible D gene (6 bases). The CDR3 has 14 amino acids. CDR1 is PRHDT, CDR2 FYEKMQ, per germline (reference sequence). V was trimmed by 3 bases and J by 5 bases, leaving 13 bases between them. The CDR3: CASSFRQEIYGYTF. As DNA, the CDR3 is TGTGCCAGCAGCTTTAGACAGGAAATTTATGGCTACACCTTC. Full variable domain (remainder filled in from reference TRBV13 and TRBJ1-2): AAGVIQSPRHLIKEKRETATLKCYPIPRHDTVYWYQQGPGQDPQFLISFYEKMQSDKGSIPDRFSAQQFSDYHSELNMSSLELGDSALYFCASSFRQEIYGYTFGSGTRLTVV.

This chain joins TRBV19 and TRBJ1-3; D ambiguous. V was clipped by 6 bases and J by 2 bases, with 14 bases between them. The CDR3 is made up of 15 amino acids. Germline lookup yields CDR1 LNHDA and CDR2 SQIVND (reference sequence). The CDR3 sequence: CASRELRDTGNTIYF. In DNA form, the CDR3 reads TGTGCCAGTAGGGAACTCCGGGATACTGGAAACACCATATATTTT. The whole variable domain, filled in from reference TRBV19 and TRBJ1-3, reads DGGITQSPKYLFRKEGQNVTLSCEQNLNHDAMYWYRQDPGQGLRLIYYSQIVNDFQKGDIAEGYSVSREKKESFPLTVTSAQKNPTAFYLCASRELRDTGNTIYFGEGSWLTVV.

This clone was detected only once. The chain is built from TRBV11-2 and TRBJ1-2; D may be TRBD1 (6 bases). Germline V gene lookup returns CDR1 SGHAT and CDR2 FQNNGV. Trimming shortened V by 5 bases and J by 4 bases, and 14 bases separated the two germline ends. The CDR3 has 14 amino acids. The CDR3 here is CASSPSGAGYGYTF. Written as DNA, the CDR3 is TGTGCCAGCAGCCCCTCGGGGGCTGGCTATGGCTACACCTTC.

The chain employs TRBV6-6 and TRBJ2-7, with TRBD1 matching 8 bases. Trimming took 8 bases from V and 2 from J; bases not matched to a gene: 5. CDR1 is MNHNY, CDR2 SVGAGI, per germline (reference sequence). The CDR3 runs 13 residues. CDR3 amino acids: CASGDRGPYEQYF. The CDR3 region has the DNA TGTGCCAGCGGAGACAGGGGACCCTACGAGCAGTACTTC.

V usage is TRBV5-6 and J usage is TRBJ2-7; no firm D call. The CDR3 totals 14 residues. V was cut by 4 bases and J by 1 base, with 12 bases left in between. CDR1 is SGHDT, CDR2 YYEEEE, per germline. The CDR3 bases are TGTGCCAGCAGCCTGACCGGCAAATCCTACGAGCAGTACTTC. Residues: CASSLTGKSYEQYF.

This clone appeared once. V usage is TRBV7-9 and J usage is TRBJ2-7; tentatively, D is TRBD1 or TRBD2 (5 bases each). Trimming stripped 3 bases from V and 4 bases from J, with 13 bases between. CDR3 length equals 14 residues. CDR1 and CDR2 (germline): SEHNR, FQNEAQ (reference sequence). This CDR3 reads CASSFGTEMYEQYF. In DNA, the CDR3 is TGTGCCAGCAGCTTCGGGACGGAGATGTACGAGCAGTACTTC.

The chain has TRBV6-6 and TRBJ2-5; 13 bases match TRBD2. V shed 7 bases, J shed 4 bases, and the junction held 9 bases outside the gene matches. In germline, CDR1 is MNHNY, CDR2 SVGAGI (reference sequence). The CDR3 loop spans 16 amino acids. CDR3: CASTVTSGGTGETQYF. The CDR3 coding sequence is TGTGCCAGCACCGTGACTAGCGGGGGGACCGGAGAGACCCAGTACTTC.

This chain connects TRBV2 to TRBJ2-3; tentative D call: TRBD1 (6 bases). CDR1 is SNHLY and CDR2 is FYNNEI in the germline V gene. Trimming took 4 bases from V and 0 from J, leaving 14 bases between them. This CDR3 is built from 16 residues. As DNA, the CDR3 is TGTGCCAGCAGTGGGACGGACAGCCCTAGCACAGATACGCAGTATTTT. Its protein product is CASSGTDSPSTDTQYF.

The chain joins TRBV28 to TRBJ2-5; no definite D call. V shed 4 bases and J shed 3 bases, with 9 bases lying between them. This CDR3 comprises 13 residues. Germline CDR1 and CDR2: MDHEN and SYDVKM. CDR3 region: CASSSVRKETQYF. CDR3 bases: TGTGCCAGCAGTTCTGTGCGGAAAGAGACCCAGTACTTC.

The chain couples TRBV27 to TRBJ2-7; no reliable D call. V dropped 6 bases and J dropped 3 bases, with 15 bases sitting between them. Germline V lookup: CDR1 MNHEY, CDR2 SMNVEV (reference sequence). The CDR3 is made up of 14 amino acids. CDR3 amino acids: CASSPLTGNYEQYF. The CDR3 bases are TGTGCCAGCAGCCCGCTTACTGGCAACTACGAGCAGTACTTC.

The rearrangement links TRBV7-9 to TRBJ2-1, with TRBD2 matching 10 bases. There are 16 residues in the CDR3. The junction had 7 bases not matched to a gene; V was cut back by 7 bases and J by 1 base. Per germline, CDR1 SEHNR and CDR2 FQNEAQ (reference sequence). CDR3 loop: CASTPAGGPSYNEQFF. CDR3 nucleotide sequence: TGTGCCAGCACCCCAGCGGGAGGGCCGTCCTACAATGAGCAGTTCTTC.

J is TRBJ2-3 and V is TRBV30; no definite D call. This CDR3 is built from 13 residues. Germline V CDR1 and CDR2: GTSNPN, SVGIG (reference sequence). The V and J ends lost 2 bases and 2 bases respectively, with 8 bases between them. As DNA, the CDR3 is TGTGCCTGGAGTCCCCTAGTCACAGATACGCAGTATTTT. Its protein product is CAWSPLVTDTQYF.

This chain links TRBV7-9 with TRBJ1-2; tentatively, D is TRBD1 (5 bases). CDR3 length: 15 amino acids. V was clipped by 8 bases and J by 5 bases, with 21 bases between them. The germline CDR1 and CDR2 sequences are SEHNR and FQNEAQ (reference sequence). The CDR3 spells CASRSGSRTIYGYTF. In nucleotides, the CDR3 is TGTGCCAGCCGATCAGGGTCACGTACGATATATGGCTACACCTTC.

In its sample, this clone was seen once. The chain uses TRBV7-9 and TRBJ1-5; perhaps TRBD1 as D (6 bases). The V and J ends lost 1 base and 4 bases respectively, with 14 bases between them. This CDR3 has 16 residues. CDR1 is SEHNR, CDR2 FQNEAQ, per germline (reference sequence). The CDR3: CASSLDGTYGNQPQHF. For the CDR3, the DNA is TGTGCCAGCAGCTTAGATGGGACATATGGGAATCAGCCCCAGCATTTT.

The chain couples TRBV21-1 to TRBJ2-7; the table calls TRBD1, which could not be checked here. TRBV21-1 counts as a pseudogene. The CDR3 contains 16 residues. The CDR3 sequence: CASSKWAITYSYEQYF. The CDR3 DNA follows: TGTGCCAGCAGCAAATGGGCCATCACCTACAGCTACGAGCAGTACTTC.

The chain uses TRBV6-5 and TRBJ2-5; D is unresolved. V dropped 4 bases and J dropped 5 bases, with 11 bases sitting between them. The CDR3 consists of 13 residues. The germline gives CDR1 MNHEY, CDR2 SVGAGI. Here the CDR3 reads CASSSGPPETQYF. CDR3 in DNA: TGTGCCAGCAGTTCTGGCCCTCCGGAGACCCAGTACTTC.

The chain recombines TRBV4-2 with TRBJ1-5; D perhaps matches TRBD1 (6 bases). The CDR3 sequence is 15 residues long. V lost 5 bases, J lost 6 bases, and 17 bases lay in between. The germline V gene encodes CDR1 LGHNA and CDR2 YNFKEQ. As DNA, the CDR3 is TGTGCCAGCAGCAACGAACAGGGAGGGACTCAGCCCCAGCATTTT. It encodes CASSNEQGGTQPQHF.